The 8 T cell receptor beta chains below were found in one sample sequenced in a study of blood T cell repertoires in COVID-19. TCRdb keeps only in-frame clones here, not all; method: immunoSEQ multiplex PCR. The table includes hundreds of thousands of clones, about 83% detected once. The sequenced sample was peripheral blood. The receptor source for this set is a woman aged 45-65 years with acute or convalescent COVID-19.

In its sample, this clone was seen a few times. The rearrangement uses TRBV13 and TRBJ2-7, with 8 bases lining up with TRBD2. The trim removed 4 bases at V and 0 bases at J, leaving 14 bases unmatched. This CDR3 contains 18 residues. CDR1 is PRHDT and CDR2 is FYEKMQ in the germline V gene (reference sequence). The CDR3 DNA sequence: TGTGCCAGCAGCTGGAGCGGGAGTGGAGGTCGGGGCTCCTACGAGCAGTACTTC. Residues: CASSWSGSGGRGSYEQYF.

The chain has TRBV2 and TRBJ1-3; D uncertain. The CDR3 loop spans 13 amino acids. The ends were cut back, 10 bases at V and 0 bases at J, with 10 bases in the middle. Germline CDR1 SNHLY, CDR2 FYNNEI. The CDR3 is CATVSPSGNTIYF. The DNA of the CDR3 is TGTGCCACCGTTTCCCCCTCTGGAAACACCATATATTTT.

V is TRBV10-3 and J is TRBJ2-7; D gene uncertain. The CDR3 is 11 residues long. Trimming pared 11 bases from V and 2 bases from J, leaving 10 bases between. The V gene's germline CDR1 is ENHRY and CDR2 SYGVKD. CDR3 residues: CASSAAYEQYF. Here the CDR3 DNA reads TGTGCCTCCTCGGCGGCCTACGAGCAGTACTTC.

This CDR3 is CASSDTSGTSGRGGYEQYF. The DNA of the CDR3 is TGTGCCAGCAGTGACACCTCCGGGACTAGCGGGAGAGGGGGCTACGAGCAGTACTTC. This chain joins TRBV6-1 and TRBJ2-7, with 14 bases that match TRBD2. The CDR3 runs 19 residues. The J segment lost 3 bases and the V segment lost 3 bases, leaving 13 bases of the junction unmatched. The germline CDR1 and CDR2 sequences are MNHNS and SASEGT.

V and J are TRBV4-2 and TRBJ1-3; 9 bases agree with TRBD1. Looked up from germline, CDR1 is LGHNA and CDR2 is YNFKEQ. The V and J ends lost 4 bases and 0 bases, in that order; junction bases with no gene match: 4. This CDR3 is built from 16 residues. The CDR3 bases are TGTGCCAGCAGCCGGGGACAGGGCGACTCTGGAAACACCATATATTTT. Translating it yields CASSRGQGDSGNTIYF.

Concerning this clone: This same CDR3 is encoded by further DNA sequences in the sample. CDR3 amino acids: CASSLGTGYGYTF. The CDR3 DNA reads TGCGCCAGCAGCTTAGGGACAGGCTATGGCTACACCTTC. The chain has TRBV5-1 and TRBJ1-2, with 8 bases lining up with TRBD1. This CDR3 comprises 13 residues. Germline V gene sequence: CDR1 SGHRS, CDR2 YFSETQ. Germline trimming cut 2 bases from V and 4 bases from J; bases unmatched to any gene: 1.

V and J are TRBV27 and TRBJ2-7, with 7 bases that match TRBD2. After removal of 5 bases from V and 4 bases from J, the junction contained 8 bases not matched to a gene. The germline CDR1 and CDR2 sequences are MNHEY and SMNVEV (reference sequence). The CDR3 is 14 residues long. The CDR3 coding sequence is TGTGCCAGCAGTCTCAATTGGGGGGGGTACGAGCAGTACTTC. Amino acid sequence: CASSLNWGGYEQYF.

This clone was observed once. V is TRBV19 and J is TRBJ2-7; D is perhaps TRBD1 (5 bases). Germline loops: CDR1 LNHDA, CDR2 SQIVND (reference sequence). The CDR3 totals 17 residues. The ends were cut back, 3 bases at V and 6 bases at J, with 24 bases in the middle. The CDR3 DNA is TGTGCCAGTAGTATTTCCTCCTCCGACAGTGGCGCCTCCGAGCAGTACTTC. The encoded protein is CASSISSSDSGASEQYF.